This is a list of T cell receptor beta chains from one sample in a study of monozygotic twins with inflammatory bowel disease. With the 5' RACE reads reprocessed, TCRdb shows one record per CDR3 protein and no DNA. The sample totals about 150,000 distinct CDR3 sequences. Source material: blood. These receptors were collected from a human donor with ulcerative colitis or Crohn's disease, or a healthy co-twin of an affected twin (not recorded which). Both conserved end residues are part of each CDR3.

TRBV29-1	TRBJ1-1	16	CSVDPGTGPLRTEAFF
TRBV9	TRBJ1-1	12	CASSVEGIEAFF
TRBV7-2	TRBJ2-3	17	CASSPDLRALSTDTQYF
TRBV6-1	TRBJ2-3	16	CATSVAGWGWTDTQYF
TRBV5-6	TRBJ2-7	13	CASSPSQSYEQYF
TRBV11-2	TRBJ2-7	12	CASSLALGEQYF
TRBV5-4	TRBJ2-7	15	CASRFASSGVYEQYF
TRBV6-5	TRBJ1-1	14	CASSYWGPGGEAFF
TRBV5-5	TRBJ1-2	13	CASSFRGDYGYTF
TRBV2	TRBJ2-2	13	CASSVRQGGELFF
TRBV24-1	TRBJ2-2	19	CATSDPSALAGAEGGELFF
TRBV5-1	TRBJ2-5	18	CASKGFTEGSPDGETQYF
TRBV18	TRBJ2-5	14	CASSPEAYQETQYF
TRBV14	TRBJ2-1	15	CASSRSGRRNNEQFF
TRBV5-6	TRBJ2-7	13	CASSSGMGYEQYF
TRBV12-3/TRBV12-4	TRBJ1-1	15	CASRSPEGARTEAFF
TRBV4-1	TRBJ1-2	15	CASSQPSGGDYGYTF
TRBV29-1	TRBJ2-3	12	CSVKRETYTQYF
TRBV7-3	TRBJ2-7	15	CASSPGSPSSYEQYF
TRBV29-1	TRBJ1-5	12	CSVEDGRSAQHF